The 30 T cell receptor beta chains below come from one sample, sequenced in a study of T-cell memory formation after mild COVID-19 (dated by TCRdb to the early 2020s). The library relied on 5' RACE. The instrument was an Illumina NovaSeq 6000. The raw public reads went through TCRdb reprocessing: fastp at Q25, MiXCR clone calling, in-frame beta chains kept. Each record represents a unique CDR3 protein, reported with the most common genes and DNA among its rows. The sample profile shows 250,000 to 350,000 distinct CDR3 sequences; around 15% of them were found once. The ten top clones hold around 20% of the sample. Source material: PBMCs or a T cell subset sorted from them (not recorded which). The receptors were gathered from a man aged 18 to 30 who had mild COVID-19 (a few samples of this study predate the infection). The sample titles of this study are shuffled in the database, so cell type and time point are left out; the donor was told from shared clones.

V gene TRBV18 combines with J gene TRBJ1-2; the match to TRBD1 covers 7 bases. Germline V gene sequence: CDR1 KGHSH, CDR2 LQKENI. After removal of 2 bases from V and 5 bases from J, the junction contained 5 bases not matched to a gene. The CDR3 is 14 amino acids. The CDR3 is CASSPSGRGYGYTF. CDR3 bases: TGTGCCAGCTCACCATCCGGCAGGGGGTATGGCTACACCTTC.

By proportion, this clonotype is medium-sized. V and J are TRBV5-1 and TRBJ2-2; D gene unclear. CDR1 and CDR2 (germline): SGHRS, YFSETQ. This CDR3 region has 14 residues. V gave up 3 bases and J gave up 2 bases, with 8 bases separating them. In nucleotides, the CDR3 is TGCGCCAGCAGCTCCCCCACAAACACCGGGGAGCTGTTTTTT. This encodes CASSSPTNTGELFF.

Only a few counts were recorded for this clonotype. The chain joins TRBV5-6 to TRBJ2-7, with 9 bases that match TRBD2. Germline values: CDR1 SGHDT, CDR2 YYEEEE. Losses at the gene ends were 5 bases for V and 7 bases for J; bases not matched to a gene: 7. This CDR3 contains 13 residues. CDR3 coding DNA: TGTGCCAGCAGACACGACGCGGGGGGGGAGCAGTACGTC. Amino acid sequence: CASRHDAGGEQYV.

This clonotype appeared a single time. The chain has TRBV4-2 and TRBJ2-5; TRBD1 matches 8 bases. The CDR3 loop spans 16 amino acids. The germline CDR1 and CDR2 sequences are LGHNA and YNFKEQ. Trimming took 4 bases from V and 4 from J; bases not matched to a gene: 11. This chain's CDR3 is CASSRGQDYRGETQYF. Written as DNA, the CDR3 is TGTGCCAGCAGCCGGGGACAGGACTACAGGGGAGAGACCCAGTACTTC.

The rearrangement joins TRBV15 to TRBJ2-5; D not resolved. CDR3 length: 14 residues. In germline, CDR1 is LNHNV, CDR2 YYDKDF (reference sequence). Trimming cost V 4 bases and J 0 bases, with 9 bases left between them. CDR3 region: CATSTWQDQETQYF. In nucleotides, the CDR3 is TGTGCCACCAGCACCTGGCAGGACCAAGAGACCCAGTACTTC.

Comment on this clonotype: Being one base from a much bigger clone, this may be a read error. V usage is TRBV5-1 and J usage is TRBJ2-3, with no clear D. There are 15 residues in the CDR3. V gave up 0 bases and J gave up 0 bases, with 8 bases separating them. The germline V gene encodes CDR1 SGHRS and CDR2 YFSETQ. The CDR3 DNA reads TGCGCCAGCAGCTTGGAAAGCTCTAGCACAGATACGCAGTATTTT. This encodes CASSLESSSTDTQYF.

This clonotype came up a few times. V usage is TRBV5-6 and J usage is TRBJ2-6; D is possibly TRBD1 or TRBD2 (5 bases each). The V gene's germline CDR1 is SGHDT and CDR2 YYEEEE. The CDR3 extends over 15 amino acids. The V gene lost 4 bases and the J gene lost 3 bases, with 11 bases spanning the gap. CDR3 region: CASSLRDVGANVLTF. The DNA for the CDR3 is TGTGCCAGCAGCCTCCGGGACGTTGGGGCCAACGTCCTGACTTTC.

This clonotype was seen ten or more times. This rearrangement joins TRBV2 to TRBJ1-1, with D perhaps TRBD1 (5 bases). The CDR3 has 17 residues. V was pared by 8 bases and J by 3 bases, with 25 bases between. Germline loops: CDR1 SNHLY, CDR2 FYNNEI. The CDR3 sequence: CASLVFSGGVGDTEAFF. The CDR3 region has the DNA TGTGCCAGCCTGGTGTTTAGTGGGGGGGTTGGAGACACTGAAGCTTTCTTT.

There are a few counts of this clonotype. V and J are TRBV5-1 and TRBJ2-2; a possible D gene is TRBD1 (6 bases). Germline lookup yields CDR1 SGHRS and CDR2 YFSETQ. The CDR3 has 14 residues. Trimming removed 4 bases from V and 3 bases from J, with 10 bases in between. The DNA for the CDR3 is TGCGCCAGCAGCCCAACAGGGTACACCGGGGAGCTGTTTTTT. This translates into CASSPTGYTGELFF.

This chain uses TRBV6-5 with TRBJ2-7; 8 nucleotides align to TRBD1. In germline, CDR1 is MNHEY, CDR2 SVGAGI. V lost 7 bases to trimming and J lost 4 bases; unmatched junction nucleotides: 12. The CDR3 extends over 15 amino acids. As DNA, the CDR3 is TGTGCCAGCACCCCCGGATGGACAGGGCGTTACGAGCAGTACTTC. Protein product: CASTPGWTGRYEQYF.

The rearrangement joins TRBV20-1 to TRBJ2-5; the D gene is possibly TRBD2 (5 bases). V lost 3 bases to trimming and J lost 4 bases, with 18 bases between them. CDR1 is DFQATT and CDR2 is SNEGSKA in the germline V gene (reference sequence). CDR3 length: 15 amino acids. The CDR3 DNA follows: TGCAGTGCTAGGAGTCTGGACGGGGATACAGAGACCCAGTACTTC. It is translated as CSARSLDGDTETQYF.

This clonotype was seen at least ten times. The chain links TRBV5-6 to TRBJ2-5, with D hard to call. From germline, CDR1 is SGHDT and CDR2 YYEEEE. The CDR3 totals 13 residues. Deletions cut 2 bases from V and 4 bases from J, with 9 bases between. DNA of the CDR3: TGTGCCAGCAGCTTAAGACTGGGAGAGACCCAGTACTTC. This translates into CASSLRLGETQYF.

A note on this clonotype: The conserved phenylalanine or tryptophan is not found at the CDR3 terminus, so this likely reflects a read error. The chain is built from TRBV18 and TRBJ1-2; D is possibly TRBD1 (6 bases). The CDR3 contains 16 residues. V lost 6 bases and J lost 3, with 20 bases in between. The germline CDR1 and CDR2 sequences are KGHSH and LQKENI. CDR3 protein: CASSYMGNDRYYGYTL. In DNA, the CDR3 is TGTGCCAGCTCCTATATGGGAAACGACAGGTACTATGGCTACACCTTA.

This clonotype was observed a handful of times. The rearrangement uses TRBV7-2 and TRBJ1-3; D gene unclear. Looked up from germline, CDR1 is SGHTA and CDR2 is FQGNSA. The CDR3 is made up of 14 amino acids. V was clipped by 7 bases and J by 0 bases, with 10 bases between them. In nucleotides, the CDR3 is TGTGCCAGCACTCCGGGGAACTCTGGAAACACCATATATTTT. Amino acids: CASTPGNSGNTIYF.

This chain's CDR3 is CASSRVDRGSGYTF. CDR3 nucleotides: TGCGCCAGCAGCCGGGTCGACAGGGGATCTGGCTACACCTTC. The chain carries TRBV4-3 and TRBJ1-2; 8 bases align to TRBD1. CDR1 LGHNA and CDR2 YSLEER come from the germline V gene. J was trimmed by 7 bases and V by 4 bases; bases with no gene match: 8. The CDR3 runs 14 residues.

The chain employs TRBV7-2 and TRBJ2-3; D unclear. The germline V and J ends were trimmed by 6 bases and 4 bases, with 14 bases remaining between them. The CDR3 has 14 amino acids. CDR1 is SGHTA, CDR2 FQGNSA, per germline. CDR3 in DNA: TGTGCCAGCAGGATGGCCCCCGGCGCAGATACGCAGTATTTT. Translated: CASRMAPGADTQYF.

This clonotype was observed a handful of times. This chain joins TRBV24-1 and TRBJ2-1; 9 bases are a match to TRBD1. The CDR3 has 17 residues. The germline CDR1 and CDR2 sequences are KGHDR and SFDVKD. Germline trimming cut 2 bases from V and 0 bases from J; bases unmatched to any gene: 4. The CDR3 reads CATSDYRGPGSYNEQFF. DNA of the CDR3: TGTGCCACCAGTGATTACAGGGGGCCCGGCTCCTACAATGAGCAGTTCTTC.

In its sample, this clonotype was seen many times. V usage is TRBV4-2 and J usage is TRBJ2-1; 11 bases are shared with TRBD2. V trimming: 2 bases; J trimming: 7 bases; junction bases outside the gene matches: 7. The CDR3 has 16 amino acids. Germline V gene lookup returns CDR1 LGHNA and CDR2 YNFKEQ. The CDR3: CASSQLPTSGGNEQFF. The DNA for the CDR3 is TGTGCCAGCAGCCAACTCCCAACTAGCGGGGGAAATGAGCAGTTCTTC.

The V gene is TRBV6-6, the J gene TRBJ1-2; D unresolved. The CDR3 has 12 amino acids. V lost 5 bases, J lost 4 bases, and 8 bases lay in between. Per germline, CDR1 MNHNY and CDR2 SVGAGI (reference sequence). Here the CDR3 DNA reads TGTGCCAGCAGTAAGCCGGGCTATGGCTACACCTTC. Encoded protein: CASSKPGYGYTF.

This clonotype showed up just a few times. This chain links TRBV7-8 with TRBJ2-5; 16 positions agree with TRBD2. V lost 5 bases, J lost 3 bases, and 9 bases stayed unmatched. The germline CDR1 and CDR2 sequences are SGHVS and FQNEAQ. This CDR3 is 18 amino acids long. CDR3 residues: CASSVDSGTSGGEETQYF. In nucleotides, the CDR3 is TGTGCCAGCAGCGTCGACTCCGGGACTAGCGGGGGGGAAGAGACCCAGTACTTC.

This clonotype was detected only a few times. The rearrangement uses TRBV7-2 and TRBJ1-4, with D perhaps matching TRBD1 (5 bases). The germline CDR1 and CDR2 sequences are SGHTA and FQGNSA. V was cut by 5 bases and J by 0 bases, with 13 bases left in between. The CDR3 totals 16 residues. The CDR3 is CASSRRGYATNEKLFF. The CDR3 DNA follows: TGTGCCAGCAGCCGTAGGGGATACGCAACTAATGAAAAACTGTTTTTT.

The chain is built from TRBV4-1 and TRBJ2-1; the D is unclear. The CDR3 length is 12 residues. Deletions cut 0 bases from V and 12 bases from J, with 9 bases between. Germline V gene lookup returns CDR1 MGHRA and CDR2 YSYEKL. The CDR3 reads CASSQEGPGQFF. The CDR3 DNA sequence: TGCGCCAGCAGCCAAGAAGGGCCGGGGCAGTTCTTC.

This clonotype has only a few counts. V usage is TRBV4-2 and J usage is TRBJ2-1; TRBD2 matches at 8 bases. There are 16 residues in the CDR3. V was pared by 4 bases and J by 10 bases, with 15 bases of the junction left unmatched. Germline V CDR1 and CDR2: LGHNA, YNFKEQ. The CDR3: CASSLRYRGGTGEQFF. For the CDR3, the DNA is TGTGCCAGCAGCCTAAGATATCGCGGGGGGACGGGAGAGCAGTTCTTC.

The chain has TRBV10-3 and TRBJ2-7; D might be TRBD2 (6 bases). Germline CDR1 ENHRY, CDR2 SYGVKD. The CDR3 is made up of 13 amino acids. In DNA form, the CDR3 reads TGCCGCCCTCCGGGGGACGTATGCTACGAGCAGTACGTC. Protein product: CRPPGDVCYEQYV.

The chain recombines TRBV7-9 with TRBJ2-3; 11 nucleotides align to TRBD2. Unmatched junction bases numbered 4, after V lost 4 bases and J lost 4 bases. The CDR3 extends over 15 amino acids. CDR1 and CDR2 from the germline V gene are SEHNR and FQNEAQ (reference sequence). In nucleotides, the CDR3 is TGTGCCAGCAGCTATAGCGGGGGGGCCGCAGATACGCAGTATTTT. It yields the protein CASSYSGGAADTQYF.

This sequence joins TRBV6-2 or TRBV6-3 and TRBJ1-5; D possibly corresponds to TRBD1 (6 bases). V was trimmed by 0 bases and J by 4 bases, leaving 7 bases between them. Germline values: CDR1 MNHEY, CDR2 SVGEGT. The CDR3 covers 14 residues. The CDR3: CASSYSQGNQPQHF. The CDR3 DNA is TGTGCCAGCAGTTACTCGCAGGGGAATCAGCCCCAGCATTTT.

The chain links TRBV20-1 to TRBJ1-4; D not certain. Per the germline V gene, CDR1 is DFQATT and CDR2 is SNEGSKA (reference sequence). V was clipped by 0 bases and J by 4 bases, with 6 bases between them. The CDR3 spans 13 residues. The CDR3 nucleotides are TGCAGTGCTAGAGATGGTTATAATGAAAAACTGTTTTTT. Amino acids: CSARDGYNEKLFF.

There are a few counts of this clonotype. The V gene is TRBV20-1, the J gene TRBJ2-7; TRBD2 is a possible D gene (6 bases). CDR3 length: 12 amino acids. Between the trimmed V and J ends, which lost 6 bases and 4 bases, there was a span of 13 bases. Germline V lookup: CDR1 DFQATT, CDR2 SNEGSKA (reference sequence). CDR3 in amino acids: CSAEGRFYEQYF. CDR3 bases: TGCAGTGCGGAGGGCCGATTTTACGAGCAGTACTTC.

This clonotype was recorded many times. CDR3 in DNA: TGTGCCAGCAGCTTGGACGGTGGCCGGAACTTAATAGAGACCCAGTACTTC. It specifies CASSLDGGRNLIETQYF. This rearrangement joins TRBV5-6 to TRBJ2-5, with D unresolved. V was cut by 0 bases and J by 4 bases, with 19 bases left in between. Germline V gene sequence: CDR1 SGHDT, CDR2 YYEEEE. The CDR3 is made up of 17 amino acids.

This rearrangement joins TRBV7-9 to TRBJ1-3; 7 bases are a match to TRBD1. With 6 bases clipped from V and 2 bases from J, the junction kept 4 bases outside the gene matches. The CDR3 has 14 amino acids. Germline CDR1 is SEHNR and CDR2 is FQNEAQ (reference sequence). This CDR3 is CASRYRGPGNTIYF. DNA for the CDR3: TGTGCCAGCAGGTACAGGGGACCTGGAAACACCATATATTTT.